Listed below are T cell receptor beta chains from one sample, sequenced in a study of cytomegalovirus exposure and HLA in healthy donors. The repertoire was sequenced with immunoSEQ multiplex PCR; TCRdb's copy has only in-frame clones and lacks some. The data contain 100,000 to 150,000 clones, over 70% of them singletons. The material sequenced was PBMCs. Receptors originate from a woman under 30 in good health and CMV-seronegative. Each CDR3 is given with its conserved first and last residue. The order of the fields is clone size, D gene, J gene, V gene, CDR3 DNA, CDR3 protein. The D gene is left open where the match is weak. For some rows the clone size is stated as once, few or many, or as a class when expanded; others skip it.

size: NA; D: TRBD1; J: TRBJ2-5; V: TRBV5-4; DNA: TGTGCCAGCAGCTGGGAAACTGACAGGGGAGAGACCCAGTACTTC; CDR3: CASSWETDRGETQYF
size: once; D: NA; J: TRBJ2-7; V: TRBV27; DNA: TGTGCCATCAGTACGACTCAGGGCGCAATGGGCGAGCAGTACTTC; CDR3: CAISTTQGAMGEQYF
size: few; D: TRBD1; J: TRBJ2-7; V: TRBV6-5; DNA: TGTGCCAGCAGCCTACGGGACAGCTACGAGCAGTACTTC; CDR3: CASSLRDSYEQYF
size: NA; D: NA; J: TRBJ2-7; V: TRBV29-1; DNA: TGCAGCGTTGGTCAAGCGGGTTCCTACGAGCAGTACTTC; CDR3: CSVGQAGSYEQYF
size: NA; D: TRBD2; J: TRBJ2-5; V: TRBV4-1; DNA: TGCGCCAGCAGCCAAGCGCGGACTAGCGGGAGAGAGACCCAGTACTTC; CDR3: CASSQARTSGRETQYF
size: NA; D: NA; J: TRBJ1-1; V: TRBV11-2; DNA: TGTGCCAGCAGCACACCCCGGGGGGCCGTCACTGAAGCTTTCTTT; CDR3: CASSTPRGAVTEAFF
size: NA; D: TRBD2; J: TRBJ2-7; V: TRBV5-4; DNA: TGTGCCAGCAGCCCTCCGCGGGCAACTAGCGGGAGGGTCAACGAGCAGTACTTC; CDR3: CASSPPRATSGRVNEQYF
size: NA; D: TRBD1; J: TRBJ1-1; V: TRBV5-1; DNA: TGCGCCAGCAGCGGGGGGACAGCGAACACTGAAGCTTTCTTT; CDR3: CASSGGTANTEAFF
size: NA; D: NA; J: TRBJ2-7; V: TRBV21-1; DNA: TGTGCCAGCAGCAAAGAGCGGGACGGGGACTACGAGCAGTACTTC; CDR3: CASSKERDGDYEQYF
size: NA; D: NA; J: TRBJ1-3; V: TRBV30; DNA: TGTGCCTGGGCTCGCAGGGGCTCTGGAAACACCATATATTTT; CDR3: CAWARRGSGNTIYF